This T cell receptor (beta chain) appears in the sequencing data of a study of blood T cell repertoires in COVID-19. Study background: The study drew acute and convalescent COVID-19 samples from the United States, Italy and Spain. T cells, B-cell-depleted T cells, or PBMCs provided the cDNA or gDNA that served as material.

Original methodology: Estimates of nucleated cell counts were drawn from the amplification of reference gene primers. Here immunoSEQ multiplex PCR was the method, and the copy in TCRdb shows in-frame clones only, minus some. V, J and clone size reflect that table, while D and trimming were determined from the DNA. The data contain 80,000 to 90,000 clones, around 82% of them seen just once; the ten biggest clones take up approximately 3%. Followed longitudinally, the Seattle patients had been enrolled during active infection. The CDR3 is 16 residues long. The junction had 11 bases not matched to a gene; V was cut back by 1 base and J by 4 bases. Germline V lookup: CDR1 SGHKS, CDR2 YYEKEE (reference sequence).

Sequencing used peripheral blood. The sequence was obtained from a woman aged 80 or over with COVID-19, enrolled during active disease. The rearrangement links TRBV5-5 to TRBJ2-7, with 7 bases identical to TRBD1. The CDR3 DNA sequence: TGTGCCAGCAGCTTGATCAGGACAGGATTGGGGTACGAGCAGTACTTC. Protein product: CASSLIRTGLGYEQYF.